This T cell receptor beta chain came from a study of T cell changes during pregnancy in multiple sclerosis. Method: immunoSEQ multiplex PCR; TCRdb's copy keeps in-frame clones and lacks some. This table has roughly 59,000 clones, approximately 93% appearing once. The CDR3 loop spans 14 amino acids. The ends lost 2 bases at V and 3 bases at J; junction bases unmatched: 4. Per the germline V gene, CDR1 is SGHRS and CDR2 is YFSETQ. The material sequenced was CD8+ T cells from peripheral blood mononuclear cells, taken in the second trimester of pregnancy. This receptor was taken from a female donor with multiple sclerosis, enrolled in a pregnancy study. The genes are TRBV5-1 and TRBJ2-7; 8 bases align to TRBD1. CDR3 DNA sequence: TGCGCCAGCAGCTTCGGACAGGGCAACTACGAGCAGTACTTC. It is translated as CASSFGQGNYEQYF.